These 30 T cell receptor beta chains originate from one sample sequenced in a study of vaccination and CD4 T cells after COVID-19. The antigens of these receptors remain unknown. The Oncomine TCR Beta short-read assay sequenced DNA from cultured CD4+ T cells. TCRdb re-called the PCR reads through MiXCR, storing one row per CDR3 protein. The sample has 4,500 to 6,000 distinct CDR3 sequences; about 40% are singletons. The sample's treatment: approximately 11-day PBMC culture with coronavirus spike peptide pools or control peptides (ViraFEST assay). CD4+ T cells of the unexposed donor were collected before the COVID-19 pandemic (2011-2018). Sequencing was done on a sample of CD4+ T cells from blood, cultured in vitro. These receptors came from a human donor in good health.

This clonotype appeared a few times. This chain connects TRBV29-1 to TRBJ1-2; D is unresolved. Germline CDR1 SQVTM, CDR2 ANQGSEA. The V gene lost 7 bases and the J gene lost 4 bases, with 13 bases spanning the gap. There are 12 residues in the CDR3. CDR3 DNA sequence: TGCAGCGGACACAGTGCCACCTATGGCTACACCTTC. Encoded protein: CSGHSATYGYTF. Using reference TRBV29-1 and TRBJ1-2 for the parts outside the CDR3, the full variable domain is SAVISQKPSRDICQRGTSLTIQCQVDSQVTMMFWYRQQPGQSLTLIATANQGSEATYESGFVIDKFPISRPNLTFSTLTVSNMSPEDSSIYLCSGHSATYGYTFGSGTRLTVV.

The gene calls are TRBV24-1 and TRBJ2-3, with 9 bases matching TRBD2. Germline values: CDR1 KGHDR, CDR2 SFDVKD. Germline trimming cut 4 bases from V and 1 base from J; bases unmatched to any gene: 5. This CDR3 has 16 residues. CDR3 in amino acids: CATSEPTSGRTDTQYF. For the CDR3, the DNA is TGTGCCACCAGTGAGCCGACTAGCGGCCGCACAGATACGCAGTATTTT.

CDR3 loop: CASTRPPDTQYF. DNA of the CDR3: TGTGCCAGCACCCGGCCCCCGGATACGCAGTATTTT. This chain uses TRBV6-1 with TRBJ2-3, with D unresolved. V lost 7 bases and J lost 6, with 11 bases in between. The CDR3 extends over 12 amino acids. CDR1 MNHNS and CDR2 SASEGT come from the germline V gene.

This sequence joins TRBV12-3 or TRBV12-4 and TRBJ2-2, with D possibly being TRBD1 (6 bases). V shed 2 bases and J shed 5 bases, with 15 bases lying between them. This CDR3 has 16 amino acids. CDR3 bases: TGTGCCAGCAGTTTAAATCCTTCAGGGGCTACCGGGGAGCTGTTTTTT. This translates into CASSLNPSGATGELFF.

The genes are TRBV11-3 and TRBJ2-1, with D possibly called TRBD1 or TRBD2 (5 bases each). CDR3 length: 17 amino acids. V was trimmed by 1 base and J by 5 bases, leaving 18 bases between them. CDR1 is SGHNT and CDR2 is YENEEA in the germline V gene. The CDR3 sequence is CASSLGGPGSLDNEQFF. CDR3 DNA: TGTGCCAGCAGCTTAGGAGGACCAGGGAGTCTCGACAATGAGCAGTTCTTC.

The rearrangement uses TRBV5-4 and TRBJ1-1; the match to TRBD1 covers 11 bases. J gave up 6 bases and V 1 base, and 5 bases lay outside the gene matches. From germline, CDR1 is SGHNT and CDR2 YYREEE (reference sequence). The length of the CDR3 is 15 residues. DNA for the CDR3: TGTGCCAGCAGCTTGTCCCGGGACAGGGGGGCTGAAGCTTTCTTT. It translates to CASSLSRDRGAEAFF.

The chain combines TRBV24-1 with TRBJ1-5; D not resolved. Germline V gene lookup returns CDR1 KGHDR and CDR2 SFDVKD. The CDR3 has 12 amino acids. V lost 3 bases and J lost 9, with 8 bases in between. The CDR3 sequence: CATSDADWPQHF. CDR3 DNA: TGTGCCACCAGTGATGCGGACTGGCCCCAGCATTTT.

The J gene is TRBJ1-5, the V gene TRBV28; D unresolved. This CDR3 has 13 residues. Trimming left V 5 bases short and J 0 bases short, with 5 bases between. Looked up from germline, CDR1 is MDHEN and CDR2 is SYDVKM. The chain's CDR3 is CASSGDSNQPQHF. Here the CDR3 DNA reads TGTGCCAGCAGTGGGGATAGCAATCAGCCCCAGCATTTT.

The chain combines TRBV10-3 with TRBJ1-1, with 7 bases aligning to TRBD1. There are 13 residues in the CDR3. V lost 4 bases to trimming and J lost 6 bases; unmatched junction nucleotides: 5. Looked up from germline, CDR1 is ENHRY and CDR2 is SYGVKD. CDR3 sequence (DNA): TGTGCCATCAGTGTCTCAGGGGGGGCTGAAGCTTTCTTT. Protein: CAISVSGGAEAFF.

The gene calls are TRBV3-1 and TRBJ2-1; D is perhaps TRBD2 (6 bases). The ends were cut back, 3 bases at V and 5 bases at J, with 20 bases in the middle. This CDR3 comprises 17 residues. CDR1 is LGHDT, CDR2 YNNKEL, per germline (reference sequence). The CDR3 sequence: CASSHWLGSGRHNEQFF. CDR3 in DNA: TGTGCCAGCAGCCATTGGTTAGGTAGCGGAAGACACAATGAGCAGTTCTTC.

This chain uses TRBV19 with TRBJ2-5; D gene uncertain. Trimming pared 4 bases from V and 4 bases from J, leaving 10 bases between. The length of the CDR3 is 13 residues. The germline V gene encodes CDR1 LNHDA and CDR2 SQIVND (reference sequence). The CDR3 region is CASSNNIGETQYF. The CDR3, as DNA: TGTGCCAGTAGTAACAATATAGGAGAGACCCAGTACTTC.

This clonotype was observed a few times. CDR3 sequence (DNA): TGTGCCAGCAGTTTATCCCCGCGCAGGTCCGAGCAGTACTTC. Translated, it gives CASSLSPRRSEQYF. The J gene is TRBJ2-7, the V gene TRBV28; no clear D. Germline CDR1 and CDR2: MDHEN and SYDVKM. The CDR3 runs to 14 residues. Trimming cost V 1 base and J 6 bases, with 13 bases left between them. The whole variable domain, filled in from reference TRBV28 and TRBJ2-7, reads DVKVTQSSRYLVKRTGEKVFLECVQDMDHENMFWYRQDPGLGLRLIYFSYDVKMKEKGDIPEGYSVSREKKERFSLILESASTNQTSMYLCASSLSPRRSEQYFGPGTRLTVT.

The chain has TRBV5-3 and TRBJ1-2, with a weak D call TRBD1 (5 bases). TRBV5-3 is an ORF, and what it does is uncertain. The CDR3 is made up of 14 amino acids. V was cut by 4 bases and J by 6 bases, with 16 bases left in between. The CDR3 DNA follows: TGTGCCAGAAGCCGCCCGGGGGGGGACGATGGCTACACCTTC. Its protein product is CARSRPGGDDGYTF.

Only one count was recorded for this clonotype. This sequence joins TRBV6-1 and TRBJ1-5; D is possibly TRBD1 (5 bases). The V gene lost 8 bases and the J gene lost 9 bases, with 11 bases spanning the gap. Germline CDR1 is MNHNS and CDR2 is SASEGT. The CDR3 loop spans 11 amino acids. The CDR3, as DNA: TGTGCCAGCTCAAACGGGGGGCCCCAGCATTTT. This sequence encodes CASSNGGPQHF.

The rearrangement uses TRBV7-3 and TRBJ2-1, with 10 positions matching TRBD1. The CDR3 is made up of 16 amino acids. CDR1 and CDR2 from the germline V gene are SGHTA and FQGTGA. Trimming removed 7 bases from V and 7 bases from J; junction bases left unmatched: 13. CDR3 coding DNA: TGTGCCAGCACCGCGACAGGGGGCAAGTCTTTAAATGAGCAGTTCTTC. It translates to CASTATGGKSLNEQFF.

This clonotype was counted between two and nine times. The CDR3 loop is CSARADREGGQPQHF. The CDR3 nucleotides are TGCAGTGCTAGAGCGGACAGGGAGGGCGGTCAGCCCCAGCATTTT. This sequence joins TRBV20-1 and TRBJ1-5; 8 bases are a match to TRBD1. The V and J ends lost 1 base and 6 bases, in that order; junction bases with no gene match: 8. The CDR3 has 15 residues. CDR1 is DFQATT, CDR2 SNEGSKA, per germline (reference sequence).

The sample holds a few counts of this clonotype. The chain links TRBV5-4 to TRBJ1-1, with D perhaps TRBD1 (5 bases). Germline CDR1 and CDR2: SGHNT and YYREEE (reference sequence). The CDR3 is 15 residues long. Trimming shortened V by 0 bases and J by 0 bases, and 9 bases separated the two germline ends. The CDR3 here is CASSLETVMNTEAFF. CDR3 DNA: TGTGCCAGCAGCTTGGAGACAGTGATGAACACTGAAGCTTTCTTT. Full variable domain (rest looked up from reference TRBV5-4 and TRBJ1-1): ETGVTQSPTHLIKTRGQQVTLRCSSQSGHNTVSWYQQALGQGPQFIFQYYREEENGRGNFPPRFSGLQFPNYSSELNVNALELDDSALYLCASSLETVMNTEAFFGQGTRLTVV.

The chain is built from TRBV15 and TRBJ1-3; D remains unclear. V dropped 5 bases and J dropped 0 bases, with 5 bases sitting between them. This CDR3 comprises 13 residues. The germline CDR1 and CDR2 sequences are LNHNV and YYDKDF (reference sequence). This CDR3 is CATSSNSGNTIYF. DNA for the CDR3: TGTGCCACCAGCTCCAACTCTGGAAACACCATATATTTT.

V gene TRBV20-1 combines with J gene TRBJ2-4; 8 nucleotides align to TRBD1. The CDR3 extends over 13 amino acids. Losses at the gene ends were 0 bases for V and 11 bases for J; bases not matched to a gene: 6. The germline V gene encodes CDR1 DFQATT and CDR2 SNEGSKA (reference sequence). The CDR3 loop reads CSARDDRGAFQYF. The CDR3 region has the DNA TGCAGTGCTAGAGATGACAGGGGCGCTTTTCAGTACTTC.

CDR3 loop: CASSYGQGVFGAYEQYF. The CDR3, as DNA: TGTGCCAGCAGCTACGGACAGGGGGTATTTGGTGCCTACGAGCAGTACTTC. The V gene is TRBV12-3 or TRBV12-4, the J gene TRBJ2-7; 10 bases line up with TRBD1. This CDR3 is built from 17 residues. V shed 6 bases and J 2 bases; nucleotides not matched to a gene: 13.

V and J are TRBV25-1 and TRBJ1-4; D is perhaps TRBD1 (5 bases). Between the trimmed V and J ends, which lost 2 bases and 7 bases, there was a span of 11 bases. The CDR3 is made up of 14 amino acids. Germline CDR1 and CDR2: MGHDK and SYGVNS. CDR3 DNA: TGTGCCAGCAGTGAAGGGGGGGGAGTTGAAAAACTGTTTTTT. It is translated as CASSEGGGVEKLFF.

V usage is TRBV5-1 and J usage is TRBJ2-7; 8 nucleotides match TRBD1. The CDR3 loop spans 11 amino acids. V was clipped by 5 bases and J by 5 bases; unmatched bases: 0. The germline V gene has CDR1 SGHRS and CDR2 YFSETQ. CDR3 in amino acids: CASRTGDEQYF. The DNA of the CDR3 is TGCGCCAGCAGGACAGGGGACGAGCAGTACTTC.

The sample holds a few counts of this clonotype. V is TRBV2 and J is TRBJ2-7; either TRBD1 or TRBD2 may fit D (5 bases each). V was shortened by 3 bases and J by 4 bases, with 16 bases between the two germline ends. CDR1 and CDR2 (germline): SNHLY, FYNNEI. The CDR3 totals 15 residues. CDR3 bases: TGTGCCAGCAGTGATTGGGACCGAGGATTTTACGAGCAGTACTTC. It specifies CASSDWDRGFYEQYF.

V gene TRBV12-3 or TRBV12-4 combines with J gene TRBJ1-5, with D uncertain. The CDR3 spans 13 residues. Trimming removed 2 bases at V and 5 bases at J, with 7 bases between. The CDR3 DNA is TGTGCCAGCAGTTTACAGGTCTATCAGCCCCAGCATTTT. This sequence encodes CASSLQVYQPQHF.

This clonotype was recorded a few times. V is TRBV12-3 or TRBV12-4 and J is TRBJ2-5; 9 bases are shared with TRBD2. CDR3 length: 16 amino acids. V dropped 3 bases and J dropped 5; count of bases not matched to a gene: 10. The CDR3 spells CASSLGVLAGKETQYF. In nucleotides, the CDR3 is TGTGCCAGCAGTTTGGGTGTGCTAGCGGGGAAGGAGACCCAGTACTTC.

The CDR3 loop reads CASSYVYSGGYDTQYF. DNA of the CDR3: TGTGCCAGCAGTTACGTTTATAGCGGGGGGTACGATACGCAGTATTTT. This rearrangement joins TRBV6-5 to TRBJ2-3, with TRBD2 matching 10 bases. Germline assignment: CDR1 MNHEY and CDR2 SVGAGI. The V gene end was trimmed by 2 bases and the J gene end by 6 bases; junction bases not matched to a gene: 8. The CDR3 is made up of 16 amino acids.

Only a few counts were recorded for this clonotype. The V call is TRBV20-1, the J call TRBJ1-5; 7 bases agree with TRBD1. Looked up from germline, CDR1 is DFQATT and CDR2 is SNEGSKA (reference sequence). The CDR3 covers 16 residues. V shed 0 bases and J 3 bases; nucleotides not matched to a gene: 8. The CDR3 here is CSARDWGQQDNQPQHF. In nucleotides, the CDR3 is TGCAGTGCTAGAGATTGGGGACAGCAGGACAATCAGCCCCAGCATTTT.

The table lists this clonotype with a few counts. V is TRBV20-1 and J is TRBJ1-2; D gene uncertain. The CDR3 covers 14 residues. Germline V CDR1 and CDR2: DFQATT, SNEGSKA (reference sequence). With 3 bases removed from V and 4 bases from J, the gap between germline ends came to 15 bases. CDR3 region: CSASMAEGGYGYTF. The CDR3 coding sequence is TGCAGTGCTAGTATGGCGGAAGGAGGCTATGGCTACACCTTC.

The chain employs TRBV14 and TRBJ2-6; TRBD1 is a possible D gene (6 bases). Germline CDR1 reads SGHDN; CDR2 reads FVKESK. CDR3 length: 18 residues. Trimming took off 1 base at V and 0 bases at J, with 13 bases between the two ends. The CDR3 coding sequence is TGTGCCAGCAGCCAAGGTCCAGGGGCAGACTCTGGGGCCAACGTCCTGACTTTC. Translation gives CASSQGPGADSGANVLTF.

The CDR3 loop reads CASKGWYRGASRIMNTEAFF. The CDR3 bases are TGTGCCAGCAAGGGATGGTACAGGGGCGCCTCCAGAATTATGAACACTGAAGCTTTCTTT. The V and J genes are TRBV19 and TRBJ1-1; TRBD1 aligns across 7 bases. This CDR3 spans 20 amino acids. Germline loops: CDR1 LNHDA, CDR2 SQIVND (reference sequence). V trimming: 9 bases; J trimming: 0 bases; junction bases outside the gene matches: 25.